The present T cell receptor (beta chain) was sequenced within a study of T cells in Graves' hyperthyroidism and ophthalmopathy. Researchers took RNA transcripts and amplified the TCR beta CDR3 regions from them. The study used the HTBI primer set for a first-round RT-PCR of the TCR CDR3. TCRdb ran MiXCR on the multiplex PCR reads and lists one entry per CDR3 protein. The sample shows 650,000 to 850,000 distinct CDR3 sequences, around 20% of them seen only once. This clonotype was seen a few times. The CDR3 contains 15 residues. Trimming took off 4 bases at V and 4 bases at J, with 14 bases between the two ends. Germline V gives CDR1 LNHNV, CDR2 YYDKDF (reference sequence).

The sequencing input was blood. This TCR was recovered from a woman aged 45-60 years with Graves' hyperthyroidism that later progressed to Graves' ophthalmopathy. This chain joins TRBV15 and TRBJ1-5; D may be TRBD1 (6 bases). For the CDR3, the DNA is TGTGCCACCAGCACTGTGGGACAAAGAAATCAGCCCCAGCATTTT. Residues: CATSTVGQRNQPQHF.